This T cell receptor (beta chain) originates from a study of control samples from healthy donors and cancer patients. Sequenced by immunoSEQ multiplex PCR; TCRdb stores in-frame clones only, minus some. The sample contains about 58,000 clones, around 94% of which appear only once. The CDR3 has 16 amino acids. Germline lookup yields CDR1 MDHEN and CDR2 SYDVKM. J gave up 5 bases and V 1 base, and 8 bases lay outside the gene matches. Sequenced: blood. The clonotype originates from a man aged 25-45 years in good health. The J gene is TRBJ2-1, the V gene TRBV28; 7 nucleotides match TRBD2. The CDR3 loop is CASSLFDGTNHNEQFF. CDR3 bases: TGTGCCAGCAGTTTATTCGATGGGACTAACCACAATGAGCAGTTCTTC. The variable domain in full, with the rest retrieved from reference TRBV28 and TRBJ2-1, is DVKVTQSSRYLVKRTGEKVFLECVQDMDHENMFWYRQDPGLGLRLIYFSYDVKMKEKGDIPEGYSVSREKKERFSLILESASTNQTSMYLCASSLFDGTNHNEQFFGPGTRLTVL.